This T cell receptor beta chain appears in the sequencing data of a study of blood T cells in healthy people across ages. Overall study context: When template switching was applied, about one barcoded beta molecule was captured per two T cells. Study outcomes and limitations: Estimates drawn from one million T cells were deemed to understate diversity.

A sample-barcoded 5' primer and a J-beta primer mix were used in a second PCR of roughly 7 to 11 cycles. TCRdb re-derived calls from the 5' RACE reads in MiXCR, one entry per CDR3 protein. The repertoire includes 800,000 to 950,000 distinct CDR3 sequences, approximately 49% of them detected once, and about an eighth sits in the top ten. Trimming took off 5 bases at V and 2 bases at J, with 12 bases between the two ends. The V gene's germline CDR1 is SQVTM and CDR2 ANQGSEA. This CDR3 region has 13 residues. This clonotype appeared a few times. What it binds is not known. The V and J genes are TRBV29-1 and TRBJ1-1; tentatively, D is TRBD1 (6 bases). Sequencing was done on a sample of blood. This receptor was taken from a man aged 30 to 39 in good health. In DNA form, the CDR3 reads TGCAGCGTTACAGGACAGTTTAACACTGAAGCTTTCTTT. Translation gives CSVTGQFNTEAFF.